A single sample is the source of the 5 T cell receptor beta chains below, sequenced in a study of blood T cell repertoires in COVID-19. The data were produced by immunoSEQ multiplex PCR, yet TCRdb's version contains in-frame clones alone and is incomplete. The repertoire holds a few hundred thousand clones, around 87% seen once, with around 3% in the top ten. Sequenced: peripheral blood. Receptors were obtained from a man aged 55 to 69 with acute or convalescent COVID-19.

This chain links TRBV6-5 with TRBJ1-6; D ambiguous. Trimming took 2 bases from V and 8 from J, leaving 13 bases between them. Germline V gene lookup returns CDR1 MNHEY and CDR2 SVGAGI. The CDR3 has 15 amino acids. DNA for the CDR3: TGTGCCAGCAGTTACACCACCGGGGAAGATTCACCCCTCCACTTT. Its translation: CASSYTTGEDSPLHF.

The chain uses TRBV18 and TRBJ2-7; 8 positions agree with TRBD1. V lost 3 bases, J lost 7 bases, and 8 bases stayed unmatched. The CDR3 spans 14 residues. Germline CDR1 and CDR2: KGHSH and LQKENI. CDR3 nucleotide sequence: TGTGCCAGCTCACCGCAGGGGGCAGGTGGGGAGCAGTACTTC. It codes for CASSPQGAGGEQYF.

CDR3 coding DNA: TGTGCCAGCAGCTTAGGAGCGGGGGCTAGGACAGATACGCAGTATTTT. It encodes CASSLGAGARTDTQYF. The chain is built from TRBV7-9 and TRBJ2-3, with 8 bases fitting TRBD2. Germline V gene sequence: CDR1 SEHNR, CDR2 FQNEAQ (reference sequence). Germline trimming cut 1 base from V and 3 bases from J; bases unmatched to any gene: 6. This CDR3 is 16 amino acids long.

This rearrangement joins TRBV7-2 to TRBJ2-5; the D gene is possibly TRBD2 (6 bases). V lost 0 bases and J lost 5, with 13 bases in between. Germline assignment: CDR1 SGHTA and CDR2 FQGNSA. The CDR3 is made up of 15 amino acids. The CDR3 sequence: CASSLAGREWETQYF. The CDR3 DNA reads as TGTGCCAGCAGCTTAGCGGGGCGGGAATGGGAGACCCAGTACTTC.

V and J are TRBV5-6 and TRBJ1-4, with 11 bases matching TRBD1. The CDR3 is made up of 15 amino acids. J gave up 7 bases and V 0 bases, and 2 bases lay outside the gene matches. Germline loops: CDR1 SGHDT, CDR2 YYEEEE. In DNA form, the CDR3 reads TGTGCCAGCAGCTTGGTTGGGACAGGGGGTGAAAAACTGTTTTTT. Translation gives CASSLVGTGGEKLFF.